This entry describes one TCR beta chain. What it binds is not known. MiXCR, applied by TCRdb to the RT-PCR reads, yields one record per CDR3 protein. Of 600,000 to 850,000 distinct CDR3 sequences listed, 12% to 15% are singletons. Trimming removed 0 bases from V and 8 bases from J; junction bases left unmatched: 12. The CDR3 runs 16 residues. Per germline, CDR1 SGHRS and CDR2 YFSETQ. This specimen comes from a study of response to subunit inactivated influenza vaccine. Study-wide results and limits: Authors suggested each seasonal influenza vaccination recruits few new T cells.

Sequencing used PBMCs from blood, obtained around 15 days before vaccination. This TCR came from a man aged 45-65 years who received an inactivated influenza vaccine. The chain has TRBV5-1 and TRBJ2-7; TRBD1 agrees at 9 bases. This CDR3 reads CASSLGPGQGRGKQYF. CDR3 sequence (DNA): TGCGCCAGCAGCTTGGGGCCGGGACAGGGAAGGGGAAAGCAGTACTTC.